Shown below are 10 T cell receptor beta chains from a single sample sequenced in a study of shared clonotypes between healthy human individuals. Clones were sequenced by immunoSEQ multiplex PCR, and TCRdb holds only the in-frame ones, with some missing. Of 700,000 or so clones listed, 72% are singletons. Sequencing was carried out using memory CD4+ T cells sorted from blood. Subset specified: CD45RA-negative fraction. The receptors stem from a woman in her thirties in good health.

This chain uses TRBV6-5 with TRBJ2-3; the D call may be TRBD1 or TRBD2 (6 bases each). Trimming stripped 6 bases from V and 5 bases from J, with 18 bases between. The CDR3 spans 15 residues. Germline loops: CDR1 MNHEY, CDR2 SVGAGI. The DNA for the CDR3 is TGTGCCAGCAGGCCCGGAGGGGGTTGGGTAGATACGCAGTATTTT. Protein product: CASRPGGGWVDTQYF.

The CDR3 here is CASSEAGHTNYNTEAFF. The CDR3 bases are TGTGCCAGCAGTGAAGCGGGACATACGAACTATAACACTGAAGCTTTCTTT. The chain links TRBV2 to TRBJ1-1; perhaps TRBD1 as D (6 bases). Germline assignment: CDR1 SNHLY and CDR2 FYNNEI. The CDR3 consists of 17 residues. Trimming left V 0 bases short and J 2 bases short, with 16 bases between.

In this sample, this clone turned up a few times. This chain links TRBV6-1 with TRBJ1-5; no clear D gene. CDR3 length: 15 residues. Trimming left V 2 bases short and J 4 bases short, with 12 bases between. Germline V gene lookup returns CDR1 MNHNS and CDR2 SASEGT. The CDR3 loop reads CASSEMRFGNQPQHF. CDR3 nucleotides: TGTGCCAGCAGTGAAATGAGGTTTGGGAATCAGCCCCAGCATTTT.

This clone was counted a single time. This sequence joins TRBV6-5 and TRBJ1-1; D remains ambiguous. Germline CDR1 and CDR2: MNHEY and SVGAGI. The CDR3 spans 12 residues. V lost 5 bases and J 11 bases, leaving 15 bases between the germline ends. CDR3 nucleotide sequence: TGTGCCAGCAGTCGTACCGGGAAAGAGGCTTTCTTT. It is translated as CASSRTGKEAFF.

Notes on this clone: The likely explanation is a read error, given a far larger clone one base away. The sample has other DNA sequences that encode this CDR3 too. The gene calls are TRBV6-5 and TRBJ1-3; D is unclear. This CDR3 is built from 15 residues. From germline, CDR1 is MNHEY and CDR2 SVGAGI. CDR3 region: CASSYSQVEGNTIYF. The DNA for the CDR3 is TGTGCCAGCAGTTATAGCCAGGTAGAAGGAAACACTATATATTTT.

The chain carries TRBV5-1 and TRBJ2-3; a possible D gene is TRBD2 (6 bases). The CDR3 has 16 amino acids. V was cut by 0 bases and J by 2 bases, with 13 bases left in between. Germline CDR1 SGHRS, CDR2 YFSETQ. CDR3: CASSLVGRWDTDTQYF. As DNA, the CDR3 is TGCGCCAGCAGCTTGGTCGGGAGATGGGACACAGATACGCAGTATTTT.

The CDR3 nucleotides read TGTGCCAGCAGCCGTCTCCCCCAGGTAGCCTACGAGCAGTACTTC. Translating gives CASSRLPQVAYEQYF. This chain connects TRBV6-6 to TRBJ2-7; D is uncertain. The CDR3 spans 15 residues. Germline lookup yields CDR1 MNHNY and CDR2 SVGAGI (reference sequence). V gave up 6 bases and J gave up 2 bases, with 17 bases separating them.

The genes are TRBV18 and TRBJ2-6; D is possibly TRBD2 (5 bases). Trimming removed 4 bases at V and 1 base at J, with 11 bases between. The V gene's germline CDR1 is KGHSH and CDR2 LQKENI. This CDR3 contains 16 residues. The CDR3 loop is CASSRAAVSGANVLTF. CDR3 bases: TGTGCCAGCTCACGGGCAGCGGTATCTGGGGCCAACGTCCTGACTTTC.

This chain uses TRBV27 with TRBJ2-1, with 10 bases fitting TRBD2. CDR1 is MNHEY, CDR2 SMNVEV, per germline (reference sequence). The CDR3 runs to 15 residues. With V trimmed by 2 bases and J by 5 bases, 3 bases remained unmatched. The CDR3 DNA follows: TGTGCCAGCAGTTTACTAGCGGGAGAACACAATGAGCAGTTCTTC. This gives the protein CASSLLAGEHNEQFF.

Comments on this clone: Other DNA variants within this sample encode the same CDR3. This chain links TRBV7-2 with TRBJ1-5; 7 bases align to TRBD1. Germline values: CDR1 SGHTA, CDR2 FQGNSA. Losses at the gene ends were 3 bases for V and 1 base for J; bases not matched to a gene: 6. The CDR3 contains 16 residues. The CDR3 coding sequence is TGTGCCAGCAGCTTTACAGGGGCTGGAAGCAATCAGCCCCAGCATTTT. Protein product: CASSFTGAGSNQPQHF.